The rows below give T cell receptor beta chains drawn from one sample of a study of technical replicates of blood from several donors. Profiled with immunoSEQ multiplex PCR; TCRdb holds only in-frame clones, not every one. The table shows tens of thousands of clones, with approximately 94% occurring only once. The specimen sequenced was T cells isolated from PBMCs. Receptors were obtained from a human donor in good health. CDR3s include the opening cysteine and the closing phenylalanine or tryptophan. The D gene is left open where the match is weak. Not every row has a clone size; where given, it reads once, few, many or a size class.

NA	TRBV30	NA	TRBJ1-1	CAWSMSLQGGTEAFF	TGTGCCTGGAGTATGTCGTTACAGGGTGGTACTGAAGCTTTCTTT
NA	TRBV7-2	TRBD2	TRBJ2-7	CASSLGTSGLLYEQYF	TGTGCCAGCAGCTTGGGGACTAGCGGCCTCCTCTACGAGCAGTACTTC
NA	TRBV12-5	NA	TRBJ2-7	CASGWGVYEQYF	TGTGCTAGTGGTTGGGGGGTTTACGAGCAGTACTTC
NA	TRBV10-3	NA	TRBJ2-3	CAFGDAGLDTQYF	TGTGCCTTCGGGGATGCGGGCTTAGATACGCAGTATTTT
NA	TRBV5-1	TRBD1	TRBJ1-2	CASSLQGAQGYTF	TGCGCCAGCAGCTTACAGGGGGCGCAGGGCTACACCTTC
NA	TRBV30	NA	TRBJ2-3	CAWSVTIRVDTQYF	TGTGCCTGGAGTGTGACTATTCGGGTAGATACGCAGTATTTT
NA	TRBV7-2	TRBD1	TRBJ2-5	CASSLGGTGGRVTQYF	TGTGCCAGCAGCTTAGGGGGGACAGGGGGCAGGGTGACCCAGTACTTC
NA	TRBV7-9	TRBD1	TRBJ2-7	CASSRGQGAYEQYF	TGTGCCAGCAGCAGGGGACAGGGGGCTTACGAGCAGTACTTC
NA	TRBV27	NA	TRBJ1-1	CASSFRGITYTEAFF	TGTGCCAGCAGTTTTCGGGGGATCACCTACACTGAAGCTTTCTTT
NA	TRBV29-1	NA	TRBJ1-2	CSVDSYGYTF	TGCAGCGTTGACAGCTATGGCTACACCTTC
NA	TRBV6-5	NA	TRBJ2-7	CASSYRGSYEQYF	TGTGCCAGCAGTTATAGGGGCTCCTACGAGCAGTACTTC
NA	TRBV5-1	TRBD1	TRBJ2-6	CASRGQASGANVLTF	TGCGCCAGCAGGGGACAGGCCTCTGGGGCCAACGTCCTGACTTTC
NA	TRBV4-1	NA	TRBJ2-7	CASSQRGGPEQYF	TGCGCCAGCAGCCAACGAGGGGGTCCCGAGCAGTACTTC
NA	TRBV11-3	NA	TRBJ2-1	CASSFQGGEQFF	TGTGCCAGCAGCTTCCAGGGGGGTGAGCAGTTCTTC
once	TRBV7-5	NA	TRBJ2-7	CARSPYRDIYPYEQYF	TGTGCCAGAAGCCCCTATAGGGACATCTACCCCTACGAGCAGTACTTC
NA	TRBV29-1	NA	TRBJ1-1	CCIYRDTYTEAFF	TGCTGTATTTACCGGGACACATACACTGAAGCTTTCTTT
NA	TRBV5-1	TRBD1	TRBJ2-7	CASSTGTATYEQYF	TGCGCCAGCAGCACCGGGACAGCTACCTACGAGCAGTACTTC
once	TRBV9	TRBD2	TRBJ2-3	CASSVGLAGVISRDWGTDTQYF	TGTGCCAGCAGCGTCGGTCTAGCGGGAGTAATAAGCCGCGATTGGGGCACAGATACGCAGTATTTT
NA	TRBV6-5	NA	TRBJ1-5	CASSRTGNSNQPQHF	TGTGCCAGCAGCCGTACAGGGAATAGCAATCAGCCCCAGCATTTT
NA	TRBV2	NA	TRBJ2-7	CASLGGEGQAYEQYF	TGTGCCAGCCTAGGGGGGGAGGGACAAGCCTACGAGCAGTACTTC
NA	TRBV21-1	NA	TRBJ2-1	CASSRGVVNEQFF	TGTGCCAGCAGCAGAGGAGTGGTAAATGAGCAGTTCTTC
NA	TRBV4-1	TRBD2	TRBJ2-5	CASSPGLAGGPGETQYF	TGCGCCAGCAGCCCGGGACTAGCGGGAGGGCCGGGAGAGACCCAGTACTTC
NA	TRBV29-1	TRBD2	TRBJ2-1	CSVEDLSSGRGNEQFF	TGCAGCGTTGAAGATCTGTCCAGCGGGAGGGGAAATGAGCAGTTCTTC
NA	TRBV10-3	NA	TRBJ2-3	CAISSRGDTQYF	TGTGCCATCAGTTCTAGGGGGGATACGCAGTATTTT
few	TRBV9	TRBD2	TRBJ2-7	CASSEGTSGIVSYEQYF	TGTGCCAGCAGCGAGGGGACTAGCGGGATAGTATCCTACGAGCAGTACTTC
NA	TRBV30	NA	TRBJ2-3	CAWSPAYESTDTQYF	TGTGCCTGGAGTCCCGCGTACGAAAGCACAGATACGCAGTATTTT
NA	TRBV27	NA	TRBJ1-1	CATQGYGTGNTEAFF	TGTGCCACCCAGGGGTACGGGACGGGTAACACTGAAGCTTTCTTT
NA	TRBV5-1	NA	TRBJ1-2	CASSLDTSNYGYTF	TGCGCCAGCAGCTTGGACACCTCTAACTATGGCTACACCTTC
NA	TRBV10-1	TRBD2	TRBJ2-5	CATAGTSGSQYF	TGCGCCACCGCGGGGACTAGCGGGAGTCAGTACTTC
once	TRBV28	TRBD1	TRBJ1-5	CASRTDRGPTWYSNQPQHF	TGTGCCAGCAGAACGGACAGGGGCCCTACCTGGTATAGCAATCAGCCCCAGCATTTT
NA	TRBV29-1	NA	TRBJ1-1	CSVVVRGDTEAFF	TGCAGCGTTGTGGTGAGAGGAGACACTGAAGCTTTCTTT